The T cell receptor (beta chain) under discussion was sequenced for a study of T-cell memory formation after mild COVID-19. Looking at the study overall: Among the donors, TCR clusters were largely specific to each donor.

Study-wide points: Balance between CD4 and CD8 was seen in clones contracting day 15 to 85, and a CD4+ lean was seen in later expanders.

TCRdb re-analysed the 5' RACE reads in MiXCR, keeping a single row per CDR3 protein. The data hold approximately 410,000 distinct CDR3 sequences, with less than 25% observed a single time. This clonotype has more than one count but fewer than ten. Its antigen is not identified. The clonotype comes from an adult woman who had mild COVID-19 (a few samples of this study predate the infection). Cell type and time point are not known. Sequencing input: PBMCs or a T cell subset sorted from them (not recorded which).

CDR3 nucleotides: TGTGCCAGCAGCTTAGTGGGTAGGGATACGCAGTATTTT. Translated, it gives CASSLVGRDTQYF. The chain carries TRBV7-2 and TRBJ2-3, with unresolved D. The V gene lost 1 base and the J gene lost 6 bases, with 8 bases spanning the gap. This CDR3 comprises 13 residues. Germline V gene data show CDR1 as SGHTA and CDR2 as FQGNSA.